The 32 T cell receptor beta chains presented below share a single source sample, sequenced in a study of cytotoxic CD8 clonotypes in ibrutinib-treated CLL. Clones were sequenced by immunoSEQ multiplex PCR, and TCRdb holds only the in-frame ones, with some missing. The sample lists 30,000 to 40,000 clones; about three quarters were seen once. This material consisted of PBMCs, taken at disease progression, from a patient treated with ibrutinib. The receptors come from a human donor with chronic lymphocytic leukemia.

The rearrangement uses TRBV12-2 and TRBJ2-7. TRBV12-2 is an annotated pseudogene. CDR3 size: 18 residues. The CDR3 spells CASRLGPVGRASPYEQYF. CDR3 nucleotides: TGTGCAAGTCGCTTAGGCCCGGTGGGTAGGGCGAGTCCCTACGAGCAGTACTTC.

The CDR3 sequence is CASSFTGPRRQGISEDGYTF. The DNA for the CDR3 is TGTGCCAGCAGTTTCACGGGTCCCCGGCGACAGGGTATCTCCGAGGATGGCTACACCTTC. The V gene is TRBV27, the J gene TRBJ1-2; 7 nucleotides line up with TRBD1. Trimming at V came to 3 bases and at J to 6 bases, leaving 25 bases not matched to a gene. Germline V CDR1 and CDR2: MNHEY, SMNVEV (reference sequence). This CDR3 has 20 residues.

The CDR3, as DNA: TGCGCCAGCAGCTTGGCCCCTAGCGGGGGGACGGATACGCAGTATTTT. The encoded protein is CASSLAPSGGTDTQYF. The chain joins TRBV5-1 to TRBJ2-3; 11 nucleotides line up with TRBD2. Trimming took 0 bases from V and 6 from J; bases not matched to a gene: 6. The CDR3 covers 16 residues. Per the germline V gene, CDR1 is SGHRS and CDR2 is YFSETQ.

The V and J genes are TRBV7-8 and TRBJ1-6, with a tentative D call TRBD1 (5 bases). This CDR3 is 15 amino acids long. Germline V gives CDR1 SGHVS, CDR2 FQNEAQ. The ends were cut back, 2 bases at V and 6 bases at J, with 11 bases in the middle. The CDR3 is CASSLLGVGNSPLHF. The CDR3 DNA sequence: TGTGCCAGCAGCTTATTGGGGGTAGGTAATTCACCCCTCCACTTT.

The genes are TRBV5-6 and TRBJ2-5; TRBD1 aligns across 8 bases. V was pared by 4 bases and J by 6 bases, with 8 bases of the junction left unmatched. Germline loops: CDR1 SGHDT, CDR2 YYEEEE. This CDR3 is 14 amino acids long. DNA for the CDR3: TGTGCCAGCAGCGTACAGGGGGGCGGGAAGACCCAGTACTTC. This sequence encodes CASSVQGGGKTQYF.

The chain employs TRBV5-1 and TRBJ2-5, with D perhaps TRBD2 (5 bases). CDR1 and CDR2 (germline): SGHRS, YFSETQ. The CDR3 totals 12 residues. Trimming took 2 bases from V and 3 from J, leaving 5 bases between them. The CDR3 DNA sequence: TGCGCCAGCAGCTTCGGGGAAGAGACCCAGTACTTC. Its protein product is CASSFGEETQYF. The whole variable domain, remainder taken from reference TRBV5-1 and TRBJ2-5, is KAGVTQTPRYLIKTRGQQVTLSCSPISGHRSVSWYQQTPGQGLQFLFEYFSETQRNKGNFPGRFSGRQFSNSRSEMNVSTLELGDSALYLCASSFGEETQYFGPGTRLLVL.

This chain uses TRBV7-3 with TRBJ2-3; TRBD2 agrees at 14 bases. The CDR3 contains 20 residues. Germline trimming cut 2 bases from V and 1 base from J; bases unmatched to any gene: 11. Germline lookup yields CDR1 SGHTA and CDR2 FQGTGA. CDR3 in amino acids: CASSLLSGLAGVHGTDTQYF. The CDR3 DNA sequence: TGTGCCAGCAGCTTACTGTCGGGACTAGCGGGAGTCCACGGCACAGATACGCAGTATTTT.

The chain joins TRBV6-5 to TRBJ2-3; possibly TRBD1 for D (5 bases). This CDR3 has 15 residues. Between the trimmed V and J ends, which lost 4 bases and 0 bases, there was a span of 11 bases. Germline V gene data show CDR1 as MNHEY and CDR2 as SVGAGI. CDR3 sequence: CASSSPRQSTDTQYF. The CDR3 coding sequence is TGTGCCAGCAGTTCCCCCCGACAGAGCACAGATACGCAGTATTTT.

This chain connects TRBV4-1 to TRBJ2-6, with 9 positions matching TRBD2. Germline CDR1 MGHRA, CDR2 YSYEKL. V gave up 0 bases and J gave up 2 bases; unmatched junction bases: 8. The CDR3 length is 19 residues. The CDR3 sequence: CASSQDRASGAPGANVLTF. For the CDR3, the DNA is TGCGCCAGCAGCCAAGATCGGGCTAGCGGGGCCCCTGGGGCCAACGTCCTGACTTTC.

The chain employs TRBV18 and TRBJ1-2; D unresolved. The CDR3 runs 14 residues. CDR1 and CDR2 from the germline V gene are KGHSH and LQKENI. Trimming left V 6 bases short and J 2 bases short, with 13 bases between. CDR3 residues: CASSPTQENYGYTF. CDR3 in DNA: TGTGCCAGCTCCCCGACACAAGAGAACTATGGCTACACCTTC. Supplemented by reference TRBV18 and TRBJ1-2, the full variable domain reads NAGVMQNPRHLVRRRGQEARLRCSPMKGHSHVYWYRQLPEEGLKFMVYLQKENIIDESGMPKERFSAEFPKEGPSILRIQQVVRGDSAAYFCASSPTQENYGYTFGSGTRLTVV.

This clone occurred once. This rearrangement joins TRBV5-1 to TRBJ2-7; 8 bases line up with TRBD2. Trimming took 3 bases from V and 3 from J; bases not matched to a gene: 14. The CDR3 has 17 residues. Looked up from germline, CDR1 is SGHRS and CDR2 is YFSETQ. The CDR3 coding sequence is TGCGCCAGCAGCTGGGGACCCTTGAGCGGGGGTTTCTACGAGCAGTACTTC. It is translated as CASSWGPLSGGFYEQYF.

The chain couples TRBV27 to TRBJ2-1; 9 bases align to TRBD2. The CDR3 sequence is 16 residues long. V was pared by 6 bases and J by 4 bases, with 10 bases of the junction left unmatched. Germline CDR1 reads MNHEY; CDR2 reads SMNVEV (reference sequence). The CDR3 region is CASRYPGLADYNEQFF. The CDR3 DNA reads as TGTGCCAGCAGGTACCCGGGACTAGCAGATTACAATGAGCAGTTCTTC.

The chain carries TRBV27 and TRBJ1-3, with D unclear. Germline values: CDR1 MNHEY, CDR2 SMNVEV (reference sequence). V was clipped by 6 bases and J by 0 bases, with 9 bases between them. The CDR3 spans 14 residues. The CDR3 reads CASSSGVSGNTIYF. CDR3 coding DNA: TGTGCCAGCAGCTCCGGAGTCTCTGGAAACACCATATATTTT.

DNA for the CDR3: TGTGCCAGCAGCTTAACGGGGGCGGGTGGCTACACCTTC. Translation: CASSLTGAGGYTF. The chain combines TRBV5-6 with TRBJ1-2; D is perhaps TRBD1 (6 bases). The V and J ends lost 2 bases and 7 bases respectively, with 12 bases between them. This CDR3 region has 13 residues. Germline loops: CDR1 SGHDT, CDR2 YYEEEE.

This chain uses TRBV5-1 with TRBJ1-2; D not resolved. Germline CDR1 SGHRS, CDR2 YFSETQ. V lost 7 bases, J lost 4 bases, and 11 bases lay in between. The CDR3 contains 12 residues. CDR3 bases: TGCGCCAGCGTTCGAAAGACCTATGGCTACACCTTC. Its translation is CASVRKTYGYTF.

The rearrangement uses TRBV7-6 and TRBJ2-1; 9 bases align to TRBD1. The junction had 12 bases not matched to a gene; V was cut back by 5 bases and J by 7 bases. CDR3 length: 16 residues. Germline V CDR1 and CDR2: SGHVS, FNYEAQ. Written as DNA, the CDR3 is TGTGCCAGCAGCCCCGCCGGGGGGACAGGGTGGAATGAGCAGTTCTTC. Protein: CASSPAGGTGWNEQFF.

This clone was observed a handful of times. V usage is TRBV4-1 and J usage is TRBJ2-7; 9 bases match TRBD2. In germline, CDR1 is MGHRA, CDR2 YSYEKL. This CDR3 is built from 15 residues. With V trimmed by 1 base and J by 3 bases, 4 bases remained unmatched. CDR3 sequence: CASSQGAAGGYEQYF. The CDR3, as DNA: TGCGCCAGCAGCCAAGGGGCAGCGGGAGGCTACGAGCAGTACTTC.

The chain carries TRBV6-5 and TRBJ1-3, with TRBD1 as a possible D gene (5 bases). V dropped 6 bases and J dropped 0 bases, with 12 bases sitting between them. The CDR3 length is 15 residues. Germline CDR1 and CDR2: MNHEY and SVGAGI. The CDR3 sequence is CASRRDGISGNTIYF. DNA of the CDR3: TGTGCCAGCAGGCGGGACGGCATCTCTGGAAACACCATATATTTT.

The chain recombines TRBV18 with TRBJ1-1; perhaps TRBD1 as D (5 bases). With 6 bases removed from V and 1 base from J, the gap between germline ends came to 15 bases. The CDR3 is 15 residues long. The V gene's germline CDR1 is KGHSH and CDR2 LQKENI. CDR3 nucleotide sequence: TGTGCCAGCTCGAACATGGGGACGGGGAACACTGAAGCTTTCTTT. This translates into CASSNMGTGNTEAFF. The entire variable domain, with the rest obtained from reference TRBV18 and TRBJ1-1, is as follows: NAGVMQNPRHLVRRRGQEARLRCSPMKGHSHVYWYRQLPEEGLKFMVYLQKENIIDESGMPKERFSAEFPKEGPSILRIQQVVRGDSAAYFCASSNMGTGNTEAFFGQGTRLTVV.

The chain carries TRBV13 and TRBJ1-1; the D gene is possibly TRBD1 (5 bases). The germline V and J ends were trimmed by 2 bases and 4 bases, with 11 bases remaining between them. This CDR3 comprises 14 residues. Germline CDR1 is PRHDT and CDR2 is FYEKMQ (reference sequence). CDR3 in amino acids: CASSLRWQGTEAFF. CDR3 in DNA: TGTGCCAGCAGCTTAAGATGGCAGGGCACTGAAGCTTTCTTT. Filled out from reference TRBV13 and TRBJ1-1, the complete variable domain reads AAGVIQSPRHLIKEKRETATLKCYPIPRHDTVYWYQQGPGQDPQFLISFYEKMQSDKGSIPDRFSAQQFSDYHSELNMSSLELGDSALYFCASSLRWQGTEAFFGQGTRLTVV.

The gene calls are TRBV5-1 and TRBJ2-2; D unclear. This CDR3 has 15 residues. Between the trimmed V and J ends, which lost 0 bases and 4 bases, there was a span of 10 bases. The germline V gene encodes CDR1 SGHRS and CDR2 YFSETQ. DNA for the CDR3: TGCGCCAGCAGCTTGGCCTGGGTGGGCACCGGGGAGCTGTTTTTT. It codes for CASSLAWVGTGELFF.

The rearrangement uses TRBV5-4 and TRBJ2-7; D remains unclear. The germline V gene has CDR1 SGHNT and CDR2 YYREEE (reference sequence). Trimming stripped 1 base from V and 5 bases from J, with 10 bases between. The CDR3 contains 13 residues. DNA for the CDR3: TGTGCCAGCAGCTTGAATGGGGTCCACGAGCAGTACTTC. Translating it yields CASSLNGVHEQYF.

This rearrangement joins TRBV7-9 to TRBJ2-1; possibly TRBD1 or TRBD2 for D (5 bases each). With 6 bases removed from V and 0 bases from J, the gap between germline ends came to 18 bases. CDR3 length equals 17 residues. The germline gives CDR1 SEHNR, CDR2 FQNEAQ (reference sequence). CDR3 nucleotides: TGTGCCAGCAGTGGGTCCGGGACCGCGAGCTCCTACAATGAGCAGTTCTTC. This encodes CASSGSGTASSYNEQFF.

V usage is TRBV18 and J usage is TRBJ1-5; 10 bases agree with TRBD1. Per the germline V gene, CDR1 is KGHSH and CDR2 is LQKENI. The CDR3 is made up of 15 amino acids. The ends lost 3 bases at V and 6 bases at J; junction bases unmatched: 5. The CDR3 DNA reads as TGTGCCAGCTCACCGACAGGGACAGGGGCTCAGCCCCAGCATTTT. Translating gives CASSPTGTGAQPQHF. Variable domain in full (rest from reference TRBV18 and TRBJ1-5): NAGVMQNPRHLVRRRGQEARLRCSPMKGHSHVYWYRQLPEEGLKFMVYLQKENIIDESGMPKERFSAEFPKEGPSILRIQQVVRGDSAAYFCASSPTGTGAQPQHFGDGTRLSIL.

This clone was counted a few times. This chain uses TRBV7-9 with TRBJ1-4, with D possibly being TRBD1 (5 bases). The CDR3 has 14 residues. Germline lookup yields CDR1 SEHNR and CDR2 FQNEAQ (reference sequence). The germline V and J ends were trimmed by 7 bases and 8 bases, with 17 bases remaining between them. CDR3 residues: CASTLNQGGEKLFF. The DNA of the CDR3 is TGTGCCAGCACCCTCAACCAGGGTGGGGAAAAACTGTTTTTT.

This clone was observed a handful of times. V is TRBV18 and J is TRBJ1-6; 12 bases line up with TRBD1. Germline assignment: CDR1 KGHSH and CDR2 LQKENI. With V trimmed by 2 bases and J by 8 bases, 7 bases remained unmatched. The CDR3 runs to 17 residues. CDR3 in amino acids: CASSPGTGGMGDSPLHF. The CDR3 nucleotides read TGTGCCAGCTCACCAGGGACAGGGGGCATGGGGGATTCACCCCTCCACTTT. The variable domain in full, completed from reference TRBV18 and TRBJ1-6, reads NAGVMQNPRHLVRRRGQEARLRCSPMKGHSHVYWYRQLPEEGLKFMVYLQKENIIDESGMPKERFSAEFPKEGPSILRIQQVVRGDSAAYFCASSPGTGGMGDSPLHFGNGTRLTVT.

The sample holds a few counts of this clone. J is TRBJ2-1 and V is TRBV4-1, with D possibly being TRBD1 or TRBD2 (5 bases each). This CDR3 region has 18 residues. CDR1 is MGHRA and CDR2 is YSYEKL in the germline V gene. The V and J ends lost 0 bases and 12 bases respectively, with 27 bases between them. DNA of the CDR3: TGCGCCAGCAGCCAAGATTATACGGCGCAGGGAGTGTATCAAGGGCAGTTCTTC. Its translation is CASSQDYTAQGVYQGQFF.

The chain is built from TRBV18 and TRBJ2-3; 8 nucleotides align to TRBD1. The trim removed 0 bases at V and 2 bases at J, leaving 4 bases unmatched. The CDR3 is made up of 16 amino acids. Germline loops: CDR1 KGHSH, CDR2 LQKENI. The CDR3 coding sequence is TGTGCCAGCTCACCACCGACAGGGGCGCTCACAGATACGCAGTATTTT. Amino acid sequence: CASSPPTGALTDTQYF.

V and J are TRBV11-3 and TRBJ2-3; 8 bases line up with TRBD1. J lost 6 bases, V lost 5 bases, and 10 bases had no gene match. Germline loops: CDR1 SGHNT, CDR2 YENEEA. This CDR3 comprises 15 residues. The CDR3 sequence: CASSLGTGPVDTQYF. CDR3 bases: TGTGCCAGCAGCCTCGGGACAGGACCGGTTGATACGCAGTATTTT.

This clone was found a few times. The V and J genes are TRBV7-9 and TRBJ1-2, with D unresolved. CDR1 is SEHNR and CDR2 is FQNEAQ in the germline V gene (reference sequence). Deletions cut 10 bases from V and 3 bases from J, with 15 bases between. This CDR3 has 13 amino acids. The chain's CDR3 is CAIPSGEDYGYTF. DNA for the CDR3: TGTGCCATCCCCTCTGGAGAGGACTATGGCTACACCTTC.

V gene TRBV28 combines with J gene TRBJ1-2, with D perhaps TRBD1 (5 bases). Trimming left V 5 bases short and J 2 bases short, with 9 bases between. This CDR3 spans 13 amino acids. Germline V lookup: CDR1 MDHEN, CDR2 SYDVKM. CDR3 in amino acids: CASSPTGNYGYTF. The DNA for the CDR3 is TGTGCCAGCAGTCCTACAGGCAACTATGGCTACACCTTC.

This rearrangement joins TRBV5-1 to TRBJ2-1, with D unresolved. Trimming cost V 0 bases and J 9 bases, with 13 bases left between them. The CDR3 contains 14 residues. CDR1 and CDR2 from the germline V gene are SGHRS and YFSETQ. DNA of the CDR3: TGCGCCAGCAGCTTGGGGCAGCATCTCGGTGAGCAGTTCTTC. This sequence encodes CASSLGQHLGEQFF.